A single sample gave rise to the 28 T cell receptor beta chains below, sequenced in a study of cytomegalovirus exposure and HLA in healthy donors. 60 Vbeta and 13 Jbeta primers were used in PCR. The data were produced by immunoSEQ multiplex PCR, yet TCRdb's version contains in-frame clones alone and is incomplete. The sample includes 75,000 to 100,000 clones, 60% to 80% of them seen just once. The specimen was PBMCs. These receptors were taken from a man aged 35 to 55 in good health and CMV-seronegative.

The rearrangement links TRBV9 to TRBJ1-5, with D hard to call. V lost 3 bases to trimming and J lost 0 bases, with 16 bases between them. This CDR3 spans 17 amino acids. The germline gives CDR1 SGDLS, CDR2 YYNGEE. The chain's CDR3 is CASSEGSHNNSNQPQHF. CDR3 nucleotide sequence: TGTGCCAGCAGCGAAGGGAGCCACAATAATAGCAATCAGCCCCAGCATTTT.

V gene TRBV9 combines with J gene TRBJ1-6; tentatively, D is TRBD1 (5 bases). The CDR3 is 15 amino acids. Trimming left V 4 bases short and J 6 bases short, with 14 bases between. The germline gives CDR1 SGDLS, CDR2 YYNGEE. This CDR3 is CASSYRTSSNSPLHF. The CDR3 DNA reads TGTGCCAGCAGCTACCGGACAAGCAGTAATTCACCCCTCCACTTT. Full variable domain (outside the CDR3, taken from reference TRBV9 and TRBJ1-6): DSGVTQTPKHLITATGQRVTLRCSPRSGDLSVYWYQQSLDQGLQFLIQYYNGEERAKGNILERFSAQQFPDLHSELNLSSLELGDSALYFCASSYRTSSNSPLHFGNGTRLTVT.

The chain's CDR3 is CASSHHMTTGYNSPLHF. For the CDR3, the DNA is TGCGCCAGCAGCCACCACATGACGACAGGCTATAATTCACCCCTCCACTTT. The J gene is TRBJ1-6, the V gene TRBV4-1; D is perhaps TRBD1 (6 bases). The length of the CDR3 is 17 residues. Germline V lookup: CDR1 MGHRA, CDR2 YSYEKL. Trimming shortened V by 3 bases and J by 3 bases, and 15 bases separated the two germline ends.

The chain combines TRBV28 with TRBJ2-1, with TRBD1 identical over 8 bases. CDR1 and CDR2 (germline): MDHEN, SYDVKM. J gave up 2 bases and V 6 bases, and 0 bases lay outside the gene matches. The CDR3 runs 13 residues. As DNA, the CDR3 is TGTGCCAGCAGGGACAGGGCCTACAATGAGCAGTTCTTC. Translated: CASRDRAYNEQFF.

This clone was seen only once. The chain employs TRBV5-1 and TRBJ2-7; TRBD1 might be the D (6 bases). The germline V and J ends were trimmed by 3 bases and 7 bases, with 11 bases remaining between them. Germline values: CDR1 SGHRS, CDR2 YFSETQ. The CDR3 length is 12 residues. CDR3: CASSSWTDEQYF. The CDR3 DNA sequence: TGCGCCAGCAGCTCCTGGACAGATGAGCAGTACTTC. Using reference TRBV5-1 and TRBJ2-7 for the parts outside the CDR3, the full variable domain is KAGVTQTPRYLIKTRGQQVTLSCSPISGHRSVSWYQQTPGQGLQFLFEYFSETQRNKGNFPGRFSGRQFSNSRSEMNVSTLELGDSALYLCASSSWTDEQYFGPGTRLTVT.

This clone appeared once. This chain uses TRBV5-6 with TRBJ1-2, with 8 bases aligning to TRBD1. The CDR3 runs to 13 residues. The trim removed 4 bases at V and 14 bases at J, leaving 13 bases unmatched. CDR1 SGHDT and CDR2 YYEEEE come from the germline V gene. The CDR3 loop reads CASSLWDQGAGTF. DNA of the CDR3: TGTGCCAGCAGCCTCTGGGACCAGGGGGCTGGGACCTTC.

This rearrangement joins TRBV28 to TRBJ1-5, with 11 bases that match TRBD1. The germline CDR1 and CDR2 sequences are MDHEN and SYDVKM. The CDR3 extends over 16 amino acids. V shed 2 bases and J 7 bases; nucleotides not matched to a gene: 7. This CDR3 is CASSLRGQGDGQPQHF. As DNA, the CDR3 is TGTGCCAGCAGTTTAAGGGGACAGGGGGACGGGCAGCCCCAGCATTTT.

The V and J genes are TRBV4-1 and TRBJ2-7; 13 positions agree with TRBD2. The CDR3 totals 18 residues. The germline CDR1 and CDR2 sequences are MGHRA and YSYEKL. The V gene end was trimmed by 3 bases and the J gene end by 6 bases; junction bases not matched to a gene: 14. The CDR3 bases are TGCGCCAGCAGCCAGGCGGCAACTAGCGGGGGGGCCGAAAGCGAGCAGTACTTC. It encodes CASSQAATSGGAESEQYF.

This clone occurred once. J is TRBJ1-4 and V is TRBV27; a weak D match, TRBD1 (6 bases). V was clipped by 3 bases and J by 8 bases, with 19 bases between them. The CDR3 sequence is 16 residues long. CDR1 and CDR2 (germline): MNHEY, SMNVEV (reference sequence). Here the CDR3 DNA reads TGTGCCAGCAGTTTTCTATGGGGCAGGGGTAGGGAAAAACTGTTTTTT. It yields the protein CASSFLWGRGREKLFF.

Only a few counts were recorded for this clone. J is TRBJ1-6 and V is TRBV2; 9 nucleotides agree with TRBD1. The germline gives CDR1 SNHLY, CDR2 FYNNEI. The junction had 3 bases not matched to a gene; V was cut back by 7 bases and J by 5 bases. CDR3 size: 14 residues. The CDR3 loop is CASTRDRDNSPLHF. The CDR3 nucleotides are TGTGCCAGCACTCGGGACAGGGATAATTCACCCCTCCACTTT.

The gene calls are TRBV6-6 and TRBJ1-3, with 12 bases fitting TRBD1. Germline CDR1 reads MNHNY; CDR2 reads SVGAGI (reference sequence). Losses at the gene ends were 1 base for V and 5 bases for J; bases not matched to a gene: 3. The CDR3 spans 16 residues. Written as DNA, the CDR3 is TGTGCCAGCAGTTACTTGGGACAGGGGGCAAGAAACACCATATATTTT. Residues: CASSYLGQGARNTIYF.

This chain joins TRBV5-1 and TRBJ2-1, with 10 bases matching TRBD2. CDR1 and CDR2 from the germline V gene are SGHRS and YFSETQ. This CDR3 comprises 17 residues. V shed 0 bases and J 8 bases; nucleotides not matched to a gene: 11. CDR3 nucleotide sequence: TGCGCCAGCAGCTTGGCCGTGTCTAGCGGGAGTATCGATGAGCAGTTCTTC. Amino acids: CASSLAVSSGSIDEQFF.

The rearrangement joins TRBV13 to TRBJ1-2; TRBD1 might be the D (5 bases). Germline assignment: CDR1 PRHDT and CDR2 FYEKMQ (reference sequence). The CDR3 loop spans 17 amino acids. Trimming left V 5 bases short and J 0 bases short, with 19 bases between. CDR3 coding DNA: TGTGCCAGCAGCCCCCAACAGGTGGGGCCTACTAACTATGGCTACACCTTC. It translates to CASSPQQVGPTNYGYTF.

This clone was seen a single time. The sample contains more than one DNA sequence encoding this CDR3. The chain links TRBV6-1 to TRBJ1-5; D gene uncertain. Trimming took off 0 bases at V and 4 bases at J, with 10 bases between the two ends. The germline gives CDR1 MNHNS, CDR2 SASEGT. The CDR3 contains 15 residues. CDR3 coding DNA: TGTGCCAGCAGTGAAGCTGGCACGGGGAATCAGCCCCAGCATTTT. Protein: CASSEAGTGNQPQHF.

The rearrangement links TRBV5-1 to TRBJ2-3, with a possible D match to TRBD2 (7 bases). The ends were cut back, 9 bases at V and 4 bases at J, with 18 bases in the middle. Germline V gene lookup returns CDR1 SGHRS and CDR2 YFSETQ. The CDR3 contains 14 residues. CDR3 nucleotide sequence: TGCGCCACCGCAGGCAGGGGAGGGTCAGATACGCAGTATTTT. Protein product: CATAGRGGSDTQYF.

This chain's CDR3 is CASKTGQNIQETQYF. CDR3 in DNA: TGTGCCAGTAAAACGGGACAGAACATACAAGAGACCCAGTACTTC. V gene TRBV19 combines with J gene TRBJ2-5, with 7 nucleotides matching TRBD1. This CDR3 has 15 amino acids. CDR1 is LNHDA and CDR2 is SQIVND in the germline V gene (reference sequence). Germline trimming cut 7 bases from V and 2 bases from J; bases unmatched to any gene: 10.

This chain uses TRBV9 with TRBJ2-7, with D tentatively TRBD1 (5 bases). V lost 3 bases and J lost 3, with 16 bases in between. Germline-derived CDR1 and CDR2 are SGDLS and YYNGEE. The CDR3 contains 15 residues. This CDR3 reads CASSEEPRQGYEQYF. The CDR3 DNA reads TGTGCCAGCAGCGAAGAGCCTAGGCAGGGCTACGAGCAGTACTTC.

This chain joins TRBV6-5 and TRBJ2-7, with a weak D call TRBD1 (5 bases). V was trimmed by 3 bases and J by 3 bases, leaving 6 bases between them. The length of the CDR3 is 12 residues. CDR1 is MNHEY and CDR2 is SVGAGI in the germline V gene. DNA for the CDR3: TGTGCCAGCAGTTATCAGGGCTACGAGCAGTACTTC. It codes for CASSYQGYEQYF.

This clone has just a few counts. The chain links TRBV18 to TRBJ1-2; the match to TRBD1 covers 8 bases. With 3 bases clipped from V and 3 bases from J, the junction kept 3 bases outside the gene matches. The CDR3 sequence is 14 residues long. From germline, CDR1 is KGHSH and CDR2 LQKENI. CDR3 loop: CASSPQDRDYGYTF. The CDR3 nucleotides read TGTGCCAGCTCACCCCAGGACAGGGACTATGGCTACACCTTC.

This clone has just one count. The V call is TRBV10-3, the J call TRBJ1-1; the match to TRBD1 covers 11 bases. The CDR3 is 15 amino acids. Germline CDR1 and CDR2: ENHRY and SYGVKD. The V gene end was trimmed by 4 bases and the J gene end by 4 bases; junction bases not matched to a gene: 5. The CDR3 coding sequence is TGTGCCATCAGTGGGACAGGGGGCACGGGCACTGAAGCTTTCTTT. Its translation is CAISGTGGTGTEAFF.

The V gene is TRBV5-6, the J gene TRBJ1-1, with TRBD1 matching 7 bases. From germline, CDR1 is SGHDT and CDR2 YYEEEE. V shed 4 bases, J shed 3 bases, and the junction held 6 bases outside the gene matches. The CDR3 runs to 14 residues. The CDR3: CASSIGQVHTEAFF. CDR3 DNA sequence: TGTGCCAGCAGCATCGGACAGGTCCACACTGAAGCTTTCTTT.

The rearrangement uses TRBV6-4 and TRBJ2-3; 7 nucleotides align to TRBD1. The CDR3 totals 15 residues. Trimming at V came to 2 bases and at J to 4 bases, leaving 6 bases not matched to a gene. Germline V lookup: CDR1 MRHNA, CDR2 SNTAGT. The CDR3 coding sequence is TGTGCCAGCAGTGACACCCCGGGGACAGCAGATACGCAGTATTTT. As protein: CASSDTPGTADTQYF.

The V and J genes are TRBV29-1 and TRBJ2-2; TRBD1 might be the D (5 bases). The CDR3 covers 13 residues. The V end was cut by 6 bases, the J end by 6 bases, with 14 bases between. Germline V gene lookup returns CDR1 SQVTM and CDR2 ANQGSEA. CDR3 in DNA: TGCAGCGTGGGTAGCAGGGAATCCGGGGAGCTGTTTTTT. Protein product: CSVGSRESGELFF.

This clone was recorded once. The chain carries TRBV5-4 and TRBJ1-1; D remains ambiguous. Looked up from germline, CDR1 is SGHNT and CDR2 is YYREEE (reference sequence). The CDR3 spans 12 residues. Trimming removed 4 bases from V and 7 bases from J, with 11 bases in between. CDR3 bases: TGTGCCAGCAGCCTTGACACCTTTGAAGCTTTCTTT. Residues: CASSLDTFEAFF.

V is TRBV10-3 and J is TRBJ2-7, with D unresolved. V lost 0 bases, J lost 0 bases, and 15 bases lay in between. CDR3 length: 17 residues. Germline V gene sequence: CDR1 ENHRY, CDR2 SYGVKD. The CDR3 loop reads CAISESDGTESSYEQYF. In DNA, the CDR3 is TGTGCCATCAGTGAGTCGGATGGCACAGAAAGCTCCTACGAGCAGTACTTC.

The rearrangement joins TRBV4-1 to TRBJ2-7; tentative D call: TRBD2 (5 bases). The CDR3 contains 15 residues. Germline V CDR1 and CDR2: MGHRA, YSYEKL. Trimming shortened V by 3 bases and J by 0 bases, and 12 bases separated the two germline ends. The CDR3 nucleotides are TGCGCCAGCAGCCAGAGCGGAACAAGCTCCTACGAGCAGTACTTC. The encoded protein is CASSQSGTSSYEQYF.

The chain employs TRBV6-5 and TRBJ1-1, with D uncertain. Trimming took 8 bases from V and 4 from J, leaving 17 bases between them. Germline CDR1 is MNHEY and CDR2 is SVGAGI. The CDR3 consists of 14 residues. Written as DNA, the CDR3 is TGTGCCAGCGGACTGGGCGGGGTCAGCACTGAAGCTTTCTTT. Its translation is CASGLGGVSTEAFF.

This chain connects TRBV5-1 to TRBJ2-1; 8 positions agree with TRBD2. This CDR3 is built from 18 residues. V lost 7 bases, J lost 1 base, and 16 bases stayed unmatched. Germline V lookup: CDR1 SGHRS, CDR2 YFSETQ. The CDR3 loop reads CASARGLAGSASYNEQFF. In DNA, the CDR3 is TGCGCCAGCGCTCGAGGTCTAGCGGGCTCCGCTTCCTACAATGAGCAGTTCTTC.